This entry lists 29 T cell receptor beta chains sequenced from one sample in a study of T cells in Graves' hyperthyroidism and ophthalmopathy. TCR beta CDR3 region amplification was performed from RNA transcripts. An initial round of RT-PCR targeting the TCR CDR3 relied on the HTBI primer set. TCRdb used MiXCR to reprocess the multiplex PCR reads, holding one entry per CDR3 protein. The sample lists around 600,000 distinct CDR3 sequences, roughly 14% seen once, with around an eighth in the top ten. Sequenced input: blood. Source of these receptors: a woman between 50 and 59 years old with Graves' ophthalmopathy.

This clonotype was detected a few times. V and J are TRBV12-3 or TRBV12-4 and TRBJ1-5; 8 nucleotides match TRBD1. With 4 bases clipped from V and 7 bases from J, the junction kept 6 bases outside the gene matches. This CDR3 is 14 amino acids long. The DNA for the CDR3 is TGTGCCAGCAGTTCGACAGGGGTGGGGCAGCCCCAGCATTTT. Residues: CASSSTGVGQPQHF.

The table lists this clonotype with many counts. This chain joins TRBV7-9 and TRBJ2-7; 7 bases are a match to TRBD1. The CDR3 extends over 15 amino acids. Germline V gene lookup returns CDR1 SEHNR and CDR2 FQNEAQ (reference sequence). V lost 5 bases to trimming and J lost 4 bases; unmatched junction nucleotides: 11. Written as DNA, the CDR3 is TGTGCCAGCAGCGCTCAGACAGGGTTTGTGTACGAGCAGTACTTC. This encodes CASSAQTGFVYEQYF.

The V gene is TRBV10-3, the J gene TRBJ2-7; either TRBD1 or TRBD2 may supply D (5 bases each). V dropped 6 bases and J dropped 1 base, with 7 bases sitting between them. The CDR3 totals 12 residues. Germline V gene sequence: CDR1 ENHRY, CDR2 SYGVKD. The CDR3 DNA sequence: TGTGCCATCAGGGGGGAGTCCTACGAGCAGTACTTC. This codes for CAIRGESYEQYF.

This clonotype occurred many times. The V gene is TRBV5-1, the J gene TRBJ2-7, with TRBD1 as a possible D gene (5 bases). Germline-derived CDR1 and CDR2 are SGHRS and YFSETQ. The CDR3 totals 15 residues. V dropped 4 bases and J dropped 1 base, with 15 bases sitting between them. The CDR3 here is CASSASPSGSYEQYF. CDR3 bases: TGCGCCAGCAGCGCCAGCCCATCAGGGTCCTACGAGCAGTACTTC.

The chain recombines TRBV11-2 with TRBJ2-7, with 12 nucleotides matching TRBD2. CDR1 and CDR2 (germline): SGHAT, FQNNGV. V was clipped by 5 bases and J by 0 bases; unmatched bases: 5. This CDR3 is built from 16 residues. The CDR3 loop reads CASSALAGGYSYEQYF. The CDR3 bases are TGTGCCAGCAGCGCACTAGCGGGAGGTTACTCCTACGAGCAGTACTTC. The full variable domain, its missing parts supplied by reference TRBV11-2 and TRBJ2-7, is EAGVAQSPRYKIIEKRQSVAFWCNPISGHATLYWYQQILGQGPKLLIQFQNNGVVDDSQLPKDRFSAERLKGVDSTLKIQPAKLEDSAVYLCASSALAGGYSYEQYFGPGTRLTVT.

The J gene is TRBJ1-2, the V gene TRBV20-1, with D possibly matching TRBD1 (5 bases). This CDR3 has 15 residues. Per germline, CDR1 DFQATT and CDR2 SNEGSKA (reference sequence). V lost 0 bases to trimming and J lost 8 bases, with 19 bases between them. The chain's CDR3 is CSARDRFKGVGGYTF. Here the CDR3 DNA reads TGCAGTGCTAGAGATCGTTTTAAAGGGGTGGGGGGCTACACCTTC.

This clonotype was found a few times. The rearrangement links TRBV28 to TRBJ1-3, with D unclear. CDR1 and CDR2 (germline): MDHEN, SYDVKM. This CDR3 has 14 residues. The V gene lost 3 bases and the J gene lost 0 bases, with 6 bases spanning the gap. This CDR3 reads CASSFRASGNTIYF. CDR3 DNA: TGTGCCAGCAGTTTTCGGGCCTCTGGAAACACCATATATTTT.

In its sample, this clonotype was seen many times. This rearrangement joins TRBV5-1 to TRBJ1-1; 8 bases map to TRBD1. The CDR3 is 14 amino acids. J gave up 3 bases and V 7 bases, and 8 bases lay outside the gene matches. Germline loops: CDR1 SGHRS, CDR2 YFSETQ. In nucleotides, the CDR3 is TGCGCCAGCTCCTGGACAGGGAGGGACACTGAAGCTTTCTTT. It translates to CASSWTGRDTEAFF.

This clonotype was observed many times. This CDR3 is CSASVFGTSAIEQYF. The CDR3 region has the DNA TGCAGTGCTTCCGTCTTCGGGACTAGCGCAATCGAGCAGTACTTC. The chain employs TRBV20-1 and TRBJ2-7; 10 bases are a match to TRBD2. The CDR3 sequence is 15 residues long. The V gene's germline CDR1 is DFQATT and CDR2 SNEGSKA (reference sequence). Germline trimming cut 5 bases from V and 6 bases from J; bases unmatched to any gene: 13.

V and J are TRBV20-1 and TRBJ1-2; tentative D call: TRBD1 (6 bases). CDR1 and CDR2 (germline): DFQATT, SNEGSKA (reference sequence). V dropped 7 bases and J dropped 1 base, with 10 bases sitting between them. This CDR3 has 12 amino acids. As DNA, the CDR3 is TGCAGTGTTAAGGGGGGTAACTATGGCTACACCTTC. Protein product: CSVKGGNYGYTF.

This clonotype was observed a few times. This chain links TRBV4-1 with TRBJ2-1; 11 nucleotides agree with TRBD2. Germline V gene sequence: CDR1 MGHRA, CDR2 YSYEKL. This CDR3 has 16 residues. Unmatched junction bases numbered 6, after V lost 4 bases and J lost 4 bases. The CDR3: CASSPLLAGVYNEQFF. CDR3 coding DNA: TGCGCCAGCAGCCCGTTACTAGCGGGAGTGTACAATGAGCAGTTCTTC.

Only a few counts were recorded for this clonotype. The chain combines TRBV4-3 with TRBJ2-3; maybe TRBD2 (5 bases). The V end was cut by 2 bases, the J end by 5 bases, with 14 bases between. The germline V gene encodes CDR1 LGHNA and CDR2 YSLEER. The length of the CDR3 is 15 residues. The CDR3 here is CASSQSAGWEDTQYF. The CDR3 DNA reads as TGCGCCAGCAGCCAATCGGCGGGTTGGGAAGATACGCAGTATTTT.

This clonotype has more than one count but fewer than ten. This chain connects TRBV4-1 to TRBJ2-1; 7 bases fit TRBD1. The junction had 5 bases not matched to a gene; V was cut back by 3 bases and J by 0 bases. CDR1 and CDR2 (germline): MGHRA, YSYEKL. The CDR3 is 16 residues long. The CDR3 region is CASSHPQGTSYNEQFF. In DNA form, the CDR3 reads TGCGCCAGCAGCCACCCACAGGGGACCTCCTACAATGAGCAGTTCTTC.

The J gene is TRBJ2-7, the V gene TRBV11-2, with 10 positions matching TRBD2. CDR1 is SGHAT, CDR2 FQNNGV, per germline. After removal of 3 bases from V and 2 bases from J, the junction contained 4 bases not matched to a gene. The CDR3 has 15 residues. The CDR3 sequence is CASSFWTSGAYEQYF. As DNA, the CDR3 is TGTGCCAGCAGCTTCTGGACTAGCGGCGCCTACGAGCAGTACTTC.

The chain recombines TRBV30 with TRBJ2-2; 7 nucleotides match TRBD1. This CDR3 contains 11 residues. Germline loops: CDR1 GTSNPN, CDR2 SVGIG (reference sequence). The V gene end was trimmed by 5 bases and the J gene end by 7 bases; junction bases not matched to a gene: 1. CDR3 region: CAWGDSGELFF. Here the CDR3 DNA reads TGTGCCTGGGGGGACAGCGGGGAGCTGTTTTTT.

This clonotype was observed a few times. The DNA of the CDR3 is TGCGCCAGCAGTAACCAGATACCGCAGTATTTT. As protein: CASSNQIPQYF. The V call is TRBV10-1, the J call TRBJ2-3; no reliable D call. Deletions cut 5 bases from V and 10 bases from J, with 10 bases between. Germline V gene lookup returns CDR1 WNHNN and CDR2 SYGVQD (reference sequence). CDR3 length: 11 amino acids.

This sequence joins TRBV14 and TRBJ1-1; 8 nucleotides agree with TRBD1. V dropped 0 bases and J dropped 4; count of bases not matched to a gene: 7. The CDR3 is made up of 16 amino acids. Looked up from germline, CDR1 is SGHDN and CDR2 is FVKESK. CDR3 sequence: CASSQEFYRGSTEAFF. The CDR3 DNA sequence: TGTGCCAGCAGCCAAGAATTCTACAGGGGGAGCACTGAAGCTTTCTTT.

J is TRBJ2-7 and V is TRBV7-6; 10 bases line up with TRBD1. Germline CDR1 reads SGHVS; CDR2 reads FNYEAQ. V was pared by 4 bases and J by 3 bases, with 6 bases of the junction left unmatched. The CDR3 runs to 15 residues. The CDR3 nucleotides are TGTGCCAGCAGCTCGGGGACAGGGGCGAGCTACGAGCAGTACTTC. Amino acid sequence: CASSSGTGASYEQYF.

In its sample, this clonotype was seen many times. The CDR3 DNA reads as TGTGCCAGCAGCTCGTTAAGGCTGAGCTCCTACGAGCAGTACTTC. Protein sequence: CASSSLRLSSYEQYF. The gene calls are TRBV7-8 and TRBJ2-7; D unclear. V lost 4 bases to trimming and J lost 0 bases, with 13 bases between them. CDR1 and CDR2 (germline): SGHVS, FQNEAQ. The CDR3 runs to 15 residues.

This chain uses TRBV19 with TRBJ1-1, with 7 bases fitting TRBD1. Germline loops: CDR1 LNHDA, CDR2 SQIVND (reference sequence). The CDR3 has 14 amino acids. With 3 bases clipped from V and 7 bases from J, the junction kept 8 bases outside the gene matches. The CDR3 protein is CASSILGQEVEAFF. The DNA for the CDR3 is TGTGCCAGTAGTATCCTCGGACAGGAGGTTGAAGCTTTCTTT. The variable domain in full, completed from reference TRBV19 and TRBJ1-1, reads DGGITQSPKYLFRKEGQNVTLSCEQNLNHDAMYWYRQDPGQGLRLIYYSQIVNDFQKGDIAEGYSVSREKKESFPLTVTSAQKNPTAFYLCASSILGQEVEAFFGQGTRLTVV.

The sample holds many counts of this clonotype. At one end the junction does not follow the germline gene, possibly because of a read error. This chain uses TRBV7-8 with TRBJ2-1; 12 positions agree with TRBD2. This CDR3 spans 16 amino acids. In germline, CDR1 is SGHVS, CDR2 FQNEAQ. CDR3 loop: CASSKTGLAGKYEQSF. The CDR3 DNA reads TGTGCCAGCAGCAAGACAGGACTAGCGGGAAAGTATGAGCAGTCCTTC.

The chain links TRBV20-1 to TRBJ2-1; D remains ambiguous. V lost 6 bases to trimming and J lost 0 bases, with 18 bases between them. CDR1 is DFQATT and CDR2 is SNEGSKA in the germline V gene (reference sequence). The CDR3 spans 16 residues. CDR3 DNA: TGCAGTGCAAACAACCCCCACAGTATCTCCTACAATGAGCAGTTCTTC. Translating gives CSANNPHSISYNEQFF.

This chain links TRBV19 with TRBJ2-7; no firm D call. V was cut by 3 bases and J by 9 bases, with 27 bases left in between. The CDR3 consists of 17 residues. Germline values: CDR1 LNHDA, CDR2 SQIVND (reference sequence). CDR3 loop: CASSIRQEGTYEPRQYF. DNA for the CDR3: TGTGCCAGTAGTATTCGCCAGGAAGGAACCTACGAGCCACGGCAGTACTTC.

The genes are TRBV6-2 or TRBV6-3 and TRBJ1-6; D gene uncertain. CDR1 MNHEY and CDR2 SVGEGT come from the germline V gene. V was trimmed by 0 bases and J by 2 bases, leaving 8 bases between them. CDR3 size: 16 residues. In DNA form, the CDR3 reads TGTGCCAGCAGTTACTCGACACCAGCCTATAATTCACCCCTCCACTTT. Translation: CASSYSTPAYNSPLHF.

There are a few counts of this clonotype. The V and J genes are TRBV13 and TRBJ2-5; 8 nucleotides line up with TRBD2. The CDR3 has 15 residues. CDR1 is PRHDT and CDR2 is FYEKMQ in the germline V gene (reference sequence). The J segment lost 2 bases and the V segment lost 5 bases, leaving 7 bases of the junction unmatched. As DNA, the CDR3 is TGTGCCAGCAGCAGGATAGCGGGGATACAAGAGACCCAGTACTTC. Translating gives CASSRIAGIQETQYF.

This clonotype was detected a few times. The junction differs from germline at one of its ends, possibly a read error. V gene TRBV28 combines with J gene TRBJ1-1, with D perhaps TRBD1 (5 bases). CDR1 is MDHEN, CDR2 SYDVKM, per germline. The CDR3 has 16 residues. The CDR3 is CASSQDGGWGNTEAFF. The DNA for the CDR3 is TGCGCCAGCAGCCAAGATGGGGGATGGGGGAACACTGAAGCTTTCTTT.

This clonotype was detected many times. The chain links TRBV2 to TRBJ1-2; TRBD1 might be the D (5 bases). The CDR3 is made up of 14 amino acids. The germline V gene encodes CDR1 SNHLY and CDR2 FYNNEI. Trimming pared 6 bases from V and 3 bases from J, leaving 14 bases between. CDR3 in amino acids: CASSHRGLDYGYTF. DNA for the CDR3: TGTGCCAGCAGCCATAGGGGTTTGGACTATGGCTACACCTTC.

This clonotype was seen ten or more times. The chain is built from TRBV28 and TRBJ2-3; D is unresolved. In germline, CDR1 is MDHEN, CDR2 SYDVKM. Trimming shortened V by 4 bases and J by 2 bases, and 13 bases separated the two germline ends. The CDR3 runs to 15 residues. The CDR3 DNA sequence: TGTGCCAGCAGTTCTAATTTGCCTAACACAGATACGCAGTATTTT. Protein product: CASSSNLPNTDTQYF.

This clonotype was seen ten or more times. The chain employs TRBV6-2 or TRBV6-3 and TRBJ2-5, with 9 nucleotides matching TRBD2. Trimming took 4 bases from V and 0 from J; bases not matched to a gene: 3. The germline CDR1 and CDR2 sequences are MNHEY and SVGEGT. This CDR3 comprises 15 residues. The CDR3 DNA sequence: TGTGCCAGCAGTTCATCTAGCGGGGACCAAGAGACCCAGTACTTC. This sequence encodes CASSSSSGDQETQYF.